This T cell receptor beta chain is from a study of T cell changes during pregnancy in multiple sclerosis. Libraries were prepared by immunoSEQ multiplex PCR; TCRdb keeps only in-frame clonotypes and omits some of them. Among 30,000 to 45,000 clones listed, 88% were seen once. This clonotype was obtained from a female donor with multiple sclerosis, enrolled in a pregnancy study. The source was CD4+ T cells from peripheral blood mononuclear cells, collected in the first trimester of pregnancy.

The CDR3 region is CASSPRGNEQYF. The CDR3 nucleotides are TGTGCCAGCAGCCCGCGGGGTAACGAGCAGTACTTC. V is TRBV5-8 and J is TRBJ2-7; possibly TRBD2 for D (6 bases). The CDR3 totals 12 residues. Germline values: CDR1 SGHTS, CDR2 YDEGEE. V shed 4 bases and J shed 5 bases, with 10 bases lying between them. Full variable domain (rest looked up from reference TRBV5-8 and TRBJ2-7): EAGVTQSPTHLIKTRGQQATLRCSPISGHTSVYWYQQALGLGLQFLLWYDEGEERNRGNFPPRFSGRQFPNYSSELNVNALELEDSALYLCASSPRGNEQYFGPGTRLTVT.